This section outlines one T cell receptor beta chain sequence together with its context. Sequencing was performed with immunoSEQ multiplex PCR; in TCRdb, only in-frame clones are kept and a portion is missing. The repertoire has 75,000 to 95,000 clones, 85% to 95% of them found once; the top ten carry 0.8% to 0.95%. The data belong to a study of T cell changes during pregnancy in multiple sclerosis. From germline, CDR1 is SGHRS and CDR2 YFSETQ. CDR3 size: 15 residues. Trimming removed 5 bases at V and 3 bases at J, with 14 bases between. The material sequenced was peripheral blood, taken before pregnancy. The rearrangement uses TRBV5-1 and TRBJ1-4; D is possibly TRBD1 (5 bases). This clonotype was sampled from a female donor with multiple sclerosis, enrolled in a pregnancy study. The CDR3 bases are TGCGCCAGCAGTCTCATGGGGCGCGCTAATGAAAAACTGTTTTTT. This codes for CASSLMGRANEKLFF.